The 12 T cell receptor beta chains below were found in one sample sequenced in a study of PD-L1 blockade in urothelial cancer. The assay was immunoSEQ multiplex PCR, and TCRdb's table has in-frame clones only and misses some. This sample has roughly 25,000 clones, with more than 70% found just once. The sequencing used PBMCs, collected around atezolizumab (anti-PD-L1) treatment. These receptors all come from an older man with urothelial cancer.

This CDR3 reads CASSDGLAETDTQYF. The CDR3 DNA is TGTGCCAGCAGCGATGGACTAGCAGAGACAGATACGCAGTATTTT. V and J are TRBV5-6 and TRBJ2-3; 8 positions agree with TRBD2. The CDR3 is 15 amino acids. The V and J ends lost 4 bases and 3 bases, in that order; junction bases with no gene match: 7. From germline, CDR1 is SGHDT and CDR2 YYEEEE.

The chain carries TRBV7-9 and TRBJ1-4; no firm D call. V was clipped by 6 bases and J by 11 bases, with 13 bases between them. The CDR3 covers 12 residues. Per germline, CDR1 SEHNR and CDR2 FQNEAQ (reference sequence). The CDR3 DNA follows: TGTGCCAGCAGTCCAGGTGTGTCCAAACTGTTTTTT. Translation gives CASSPGVSKLFF.

This chain links TRBV7-8 with TRBJ2-6; 8 bases are a match to TRBD1. Trimming at V came to 1 base and at J to 0 bases, leaving 11 bases not matched to a gene. This CDR3 contains 20 residues. The germline V gene encodes CDR1 SGHVS and CDR2 FQNEAQ. The CDR3 DNA sequence: TGTGCCAGCAGCTTAGTACGGCCGTCAGGACAGGGCTCTGGGGCCAACGTCCTGACTTTC. Its protein product is CASSLVRPSGQGSGANVLTF. The variable domain in full, completed from reference TRBV7-8 and TRBJ2-6, reads GAGVSQSPRYKVAKRGQDVALRCDPISGHVSLFWYQQALGQGPEFLTYFQNEAQLDKSGLPSDRFFAERPEGSVSTLKIQRTQQEDSAVYLCASSLVRPSGQGSGANVLTFGAGSRLTVL.

This sequence joins TRBV28 and TRBJ2-7; 8 nucleotides agree with TRBD1. The CDR3 spans 14 residues. Germline trimming cut 6 bases from V and 6 bases from J; bases unmatched to any gene: 10. Germline CDR1 reads MDHEN; CDR2 reads SYDVKM. For the CDR3, the DNA is TGTGCCAGCAGCCACTCAATAGGACAGGGCGAGCAGTACTTC. It codes for CASSHSIGQGEQYF.

This clone was recorded a few times. The chain joins TRBV6-5 to TRBJ2-4; TRBD2 matches at 8 bases. CDR1 is MNHEY, CDR2 SVGAGI, per germline. After removal of 5 bases from V and 5 bases from J, the junction contained 5 bases not matched to a gene. The CDR3 has 14 amino acids. The DNA for the CDR3 is TGTGCCAGCAGTCAGCGGGGGATCGAAAACATTCAGTACTTC. Translating gives CASSQRGIENIQYF.

This clone was counted once. The gene calls are TRBV19 and TRBJ1-5; TRBD1 agrees at 10 bases. Per germline, CDR1 LNHDA and CDR2 SQIVND (reference sequence). Unmatched junction bases numbered 4, after V lost 4 bases and J lost 7 bases. This CDR3 is 14 amino acids long. CDR3 sequence reads: CASSTTGGRQPQHF. The CDR3 DNA reads as TGTGCCAGTAGTACGACAGGGGGCAGGCAGCCCCAGCATTTT.

The V and J genes are TRBV28 and TRBJ1-1; tentative D call: TRBD1 (6 bases). The ends were cut back, 2 bases at V and 1 base at J, with 11 bases in the middle. The CDR3 has 15 amino acids. Germline CDR1 MDHEN, CDR2 SYDVKM. As DNA, the CDR3 is TGTGCCAGCAGTTTAACGGACAGTAAGAACACTGAAGCTTTCTTT. Translation gives CASSLTDSKNTEAFF.

This clone was observed once. The V call is TRBV29-1, the J call TRBJ2-1; D is possibly TRBD2 (6 bases). The CDR3 has 15 residues. V lost 5 bases, J lost 5 bases, and 19 bases lay in between. Germline V CDR1 and CDR2: SQVTM, ANQGSEA. The CDR3 nucleotides are TGCAGCGTTACCGGGACTGGACGTACGAACAATGAGCAGTTCTTC. Translating gives CSVTGTGRTNNEQFF.

V and J are TRBV4-1 and TRBJ1-2; D uncertain. Trimming stripped 1 base from V and 8 bases from J, with 14 bases between. Per the germline V gene, CDR1 is MGHRA and CDR2 is YSYEKL. CDR3 length equals 14 residues. The CDR3 DNA follows: TGCGCCAGCAGCCAAGGAGTTGGCGGTGGCGGCTACACCTTC. Translated: CASSQGVGGGGYTF.

The gene calls are TRBV18 and TRBJ2-7; tentatively, D is TRBD1 (7 bases). The CDR3 totals 13 residues. V lost 5 bases, J lost 5 bases, and 13 bases lay in between. The germline V gene encodes CDR1 KGHSH and CDR2 LQKENI. CDR3 region: CASSTTGRNEQYF. The CDR3, as DNA: TGTGCCAGCTCAACGACAGGGAGGAACGAGCAGTACTTC.

This clone came up a few times. The rearrangement links TRBV2 to TRBJ2-7, with 14 positions matching TRBD2. The trim removed 3 bases at V and 3 bases at J, leaving 10 bases unmatched. The CDR3 runs to 18 residues. CDR1 and CDR2 (germline): SNHLY, FYNNEI. CDR3 in amino acids: CASSDPTSGRGGGYEQYF. CDR3 sequence (DNA): TGTGCCAGCAGTGACCCGACTAGCGGGAGGGGAGGGGGCTACGAGCAGTACTTC.

The rearrangement links TRBV5-4 to TRBJ2-3; unclear D gene. The CDR3 loop spans 11 amino acids. The ends were cut back, 2 bases at V and 4 bases at J, with 2 bases in the middle. CDR1 is SGHNT and CDR2 is YYREEE in the germline V gene (reference sequence). In DNA, the CDR3 is TGTGCCAGCAGCTTCGCAGATACGCAGTATTTT. Protein: CASSFADTQYF.